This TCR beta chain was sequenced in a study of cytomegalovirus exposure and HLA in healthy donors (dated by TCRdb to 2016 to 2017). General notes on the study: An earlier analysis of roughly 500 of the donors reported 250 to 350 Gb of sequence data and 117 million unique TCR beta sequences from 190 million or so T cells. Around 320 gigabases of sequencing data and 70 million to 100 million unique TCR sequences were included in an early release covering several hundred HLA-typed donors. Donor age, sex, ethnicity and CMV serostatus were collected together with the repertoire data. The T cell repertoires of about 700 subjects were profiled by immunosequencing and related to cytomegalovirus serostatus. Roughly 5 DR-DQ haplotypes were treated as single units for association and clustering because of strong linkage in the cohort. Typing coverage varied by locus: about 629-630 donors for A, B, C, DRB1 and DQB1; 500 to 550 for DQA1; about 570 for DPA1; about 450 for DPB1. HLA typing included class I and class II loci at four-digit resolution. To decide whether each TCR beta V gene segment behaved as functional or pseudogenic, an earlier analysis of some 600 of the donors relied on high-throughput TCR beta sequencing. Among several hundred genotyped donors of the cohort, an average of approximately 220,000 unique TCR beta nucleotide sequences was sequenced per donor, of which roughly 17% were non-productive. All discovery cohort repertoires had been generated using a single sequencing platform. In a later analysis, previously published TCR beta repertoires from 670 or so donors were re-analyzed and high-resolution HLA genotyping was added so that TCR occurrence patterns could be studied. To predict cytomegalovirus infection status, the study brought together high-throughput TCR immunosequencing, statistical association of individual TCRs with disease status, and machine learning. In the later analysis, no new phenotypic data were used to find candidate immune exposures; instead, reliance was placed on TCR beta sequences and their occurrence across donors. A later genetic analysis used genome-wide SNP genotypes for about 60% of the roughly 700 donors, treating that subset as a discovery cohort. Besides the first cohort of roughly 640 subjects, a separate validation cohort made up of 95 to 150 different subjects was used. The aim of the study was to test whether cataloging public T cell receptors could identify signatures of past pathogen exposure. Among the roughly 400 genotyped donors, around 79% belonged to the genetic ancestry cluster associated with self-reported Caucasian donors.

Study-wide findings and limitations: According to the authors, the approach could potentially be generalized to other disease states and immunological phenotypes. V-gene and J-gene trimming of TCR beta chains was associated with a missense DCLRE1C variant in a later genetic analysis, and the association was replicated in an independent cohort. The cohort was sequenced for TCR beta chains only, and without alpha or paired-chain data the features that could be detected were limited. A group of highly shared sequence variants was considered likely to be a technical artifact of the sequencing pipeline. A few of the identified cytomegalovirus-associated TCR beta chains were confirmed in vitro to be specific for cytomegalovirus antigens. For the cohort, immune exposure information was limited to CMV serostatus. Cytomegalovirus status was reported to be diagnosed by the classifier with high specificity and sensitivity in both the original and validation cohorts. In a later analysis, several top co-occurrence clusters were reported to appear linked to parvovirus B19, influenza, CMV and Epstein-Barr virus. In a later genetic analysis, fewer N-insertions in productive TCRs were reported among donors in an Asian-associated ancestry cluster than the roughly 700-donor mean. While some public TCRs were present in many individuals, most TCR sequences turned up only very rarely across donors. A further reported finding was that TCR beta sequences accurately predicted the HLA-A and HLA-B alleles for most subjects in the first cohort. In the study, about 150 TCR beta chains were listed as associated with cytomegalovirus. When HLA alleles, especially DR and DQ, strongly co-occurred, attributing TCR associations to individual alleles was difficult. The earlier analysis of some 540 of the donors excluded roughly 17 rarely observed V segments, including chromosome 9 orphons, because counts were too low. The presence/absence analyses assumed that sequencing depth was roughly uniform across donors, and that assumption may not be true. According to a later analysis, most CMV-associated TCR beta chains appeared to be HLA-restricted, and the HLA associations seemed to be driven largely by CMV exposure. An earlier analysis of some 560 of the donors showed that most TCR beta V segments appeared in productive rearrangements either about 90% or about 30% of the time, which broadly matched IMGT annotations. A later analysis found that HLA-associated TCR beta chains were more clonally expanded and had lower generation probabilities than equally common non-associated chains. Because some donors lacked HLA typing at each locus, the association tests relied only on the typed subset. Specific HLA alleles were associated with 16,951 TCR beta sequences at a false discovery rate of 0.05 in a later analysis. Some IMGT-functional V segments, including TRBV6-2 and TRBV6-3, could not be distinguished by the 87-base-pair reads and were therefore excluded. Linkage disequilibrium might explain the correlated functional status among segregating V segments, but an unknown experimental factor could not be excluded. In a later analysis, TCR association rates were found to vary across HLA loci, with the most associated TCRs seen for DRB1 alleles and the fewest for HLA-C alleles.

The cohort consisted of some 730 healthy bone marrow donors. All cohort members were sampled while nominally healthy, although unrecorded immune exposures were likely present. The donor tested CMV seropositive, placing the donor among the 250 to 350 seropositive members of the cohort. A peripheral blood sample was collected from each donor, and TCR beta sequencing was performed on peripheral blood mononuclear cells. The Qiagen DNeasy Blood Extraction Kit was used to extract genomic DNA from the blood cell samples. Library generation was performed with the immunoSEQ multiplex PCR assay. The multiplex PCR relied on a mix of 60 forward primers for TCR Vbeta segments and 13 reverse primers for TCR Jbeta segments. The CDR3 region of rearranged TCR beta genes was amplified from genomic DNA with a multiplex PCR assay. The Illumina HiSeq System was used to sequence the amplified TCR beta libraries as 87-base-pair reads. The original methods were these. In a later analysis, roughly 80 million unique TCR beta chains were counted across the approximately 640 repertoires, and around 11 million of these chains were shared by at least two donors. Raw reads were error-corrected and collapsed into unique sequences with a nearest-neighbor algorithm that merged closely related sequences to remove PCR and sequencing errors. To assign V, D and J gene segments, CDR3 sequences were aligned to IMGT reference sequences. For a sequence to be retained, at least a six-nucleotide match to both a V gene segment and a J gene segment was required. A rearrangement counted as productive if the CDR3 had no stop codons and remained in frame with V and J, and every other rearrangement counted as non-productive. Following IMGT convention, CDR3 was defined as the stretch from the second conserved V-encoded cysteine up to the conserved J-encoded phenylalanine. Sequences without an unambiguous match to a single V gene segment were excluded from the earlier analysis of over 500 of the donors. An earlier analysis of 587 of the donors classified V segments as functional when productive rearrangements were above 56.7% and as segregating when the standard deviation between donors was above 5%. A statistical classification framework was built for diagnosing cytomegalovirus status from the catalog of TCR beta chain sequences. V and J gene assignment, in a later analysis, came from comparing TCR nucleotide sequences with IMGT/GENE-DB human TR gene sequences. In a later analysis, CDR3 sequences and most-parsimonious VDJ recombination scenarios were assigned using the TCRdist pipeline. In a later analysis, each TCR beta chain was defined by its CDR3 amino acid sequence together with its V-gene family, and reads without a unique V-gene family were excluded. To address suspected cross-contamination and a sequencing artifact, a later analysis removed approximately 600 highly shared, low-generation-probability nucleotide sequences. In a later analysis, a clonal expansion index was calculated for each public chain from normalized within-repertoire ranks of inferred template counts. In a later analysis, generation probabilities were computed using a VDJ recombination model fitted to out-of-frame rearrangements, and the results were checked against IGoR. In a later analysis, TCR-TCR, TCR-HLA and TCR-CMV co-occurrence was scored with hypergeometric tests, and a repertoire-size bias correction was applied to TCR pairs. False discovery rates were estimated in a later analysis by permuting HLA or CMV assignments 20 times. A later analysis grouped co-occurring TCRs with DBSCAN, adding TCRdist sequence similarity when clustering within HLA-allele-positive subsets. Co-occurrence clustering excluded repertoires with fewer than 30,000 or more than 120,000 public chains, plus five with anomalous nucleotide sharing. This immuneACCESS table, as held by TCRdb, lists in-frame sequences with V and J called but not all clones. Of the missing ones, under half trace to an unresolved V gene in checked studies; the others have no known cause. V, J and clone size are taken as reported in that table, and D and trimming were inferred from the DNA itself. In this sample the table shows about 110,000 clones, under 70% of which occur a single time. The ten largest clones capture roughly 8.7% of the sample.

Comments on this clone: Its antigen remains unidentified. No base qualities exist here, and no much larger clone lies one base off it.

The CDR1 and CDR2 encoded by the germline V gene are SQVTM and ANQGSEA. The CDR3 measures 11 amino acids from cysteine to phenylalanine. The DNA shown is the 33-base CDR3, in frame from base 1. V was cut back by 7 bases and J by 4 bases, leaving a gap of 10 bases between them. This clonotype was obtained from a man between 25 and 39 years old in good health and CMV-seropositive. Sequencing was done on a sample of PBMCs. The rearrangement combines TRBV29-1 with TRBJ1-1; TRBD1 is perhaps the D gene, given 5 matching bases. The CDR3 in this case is CSASRGTEAFF. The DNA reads TGCAGCGCCTCTAGGGGCACTGAAGCTTTCTTT. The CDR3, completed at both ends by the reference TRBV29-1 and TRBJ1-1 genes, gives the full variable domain SAVISQKPSRDICQRGTSLTIQCQVDSQVTMMFWYRQQPGQSLTLIATANQGSEATYESGFVIDKFPISRPNLTFSTLTVSNMSPEDSSIYLCSASRGTEAFFGQGTRLTVV.